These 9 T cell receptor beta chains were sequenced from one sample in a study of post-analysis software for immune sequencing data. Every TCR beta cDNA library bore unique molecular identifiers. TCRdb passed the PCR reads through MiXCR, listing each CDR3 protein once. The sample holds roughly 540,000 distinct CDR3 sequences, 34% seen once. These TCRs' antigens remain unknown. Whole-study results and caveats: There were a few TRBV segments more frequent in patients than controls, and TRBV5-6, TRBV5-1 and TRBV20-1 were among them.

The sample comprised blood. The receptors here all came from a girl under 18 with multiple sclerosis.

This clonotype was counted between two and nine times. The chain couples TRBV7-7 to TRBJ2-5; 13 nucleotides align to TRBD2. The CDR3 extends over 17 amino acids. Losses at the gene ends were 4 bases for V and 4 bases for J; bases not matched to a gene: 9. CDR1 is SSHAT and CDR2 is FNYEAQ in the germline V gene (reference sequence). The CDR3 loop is CASSSTLAGGSGETQYF. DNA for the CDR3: TGTGCCAGCAGCTCGACACTAGCGGGGGGGTCTGGAGAGACCCAGTACTTC.

The CDR3, as DNA: TGTGCCAGCAGATCCTCAATTAGCACAGATACGCAGTATTTT. Amino acids: CASRSSISTDTQYF. J is TRBJ2-3 and V is TRBV27; D gene unclear. The CDR3 runs to 14 residues. The V gene lost 6 bases and the J gene lost 0 bases, with 10 bases spanning the gap. CDR1 MNHEY and CDR2 SMNVEV come from the germline V gene (reference sequence).

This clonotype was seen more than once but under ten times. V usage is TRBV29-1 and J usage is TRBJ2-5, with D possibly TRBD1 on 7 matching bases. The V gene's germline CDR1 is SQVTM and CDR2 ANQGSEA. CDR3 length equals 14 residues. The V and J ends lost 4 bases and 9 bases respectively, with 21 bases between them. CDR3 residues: CSVVTGEAPRAQYF. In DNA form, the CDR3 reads TGCAGCGTTGTTACAGGGGAGGCCCCCAGGGCCCAGTACTTC.

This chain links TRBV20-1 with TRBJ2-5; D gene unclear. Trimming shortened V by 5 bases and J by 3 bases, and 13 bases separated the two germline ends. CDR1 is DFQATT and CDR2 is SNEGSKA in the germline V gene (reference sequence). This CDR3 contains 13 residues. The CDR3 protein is CSAVDMAEETQYF. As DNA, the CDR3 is TGCAGTGCTGTTGACATGGCCGAAGAGACCCAGTACTTC.

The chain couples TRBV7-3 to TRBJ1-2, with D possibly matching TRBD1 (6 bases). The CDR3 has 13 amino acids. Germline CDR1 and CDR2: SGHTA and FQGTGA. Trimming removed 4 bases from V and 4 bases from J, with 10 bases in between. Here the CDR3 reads CASSSEGGYGYTF. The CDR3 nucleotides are TGTGCCAGCAGCTCCGAGGGGGGCTATGGCTACACCTTC.

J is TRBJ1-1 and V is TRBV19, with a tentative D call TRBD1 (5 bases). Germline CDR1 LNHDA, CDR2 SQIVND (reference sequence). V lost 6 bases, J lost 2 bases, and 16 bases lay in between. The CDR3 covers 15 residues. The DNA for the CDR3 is TGTGCCAGTAGAACAGCCTGGGGACTAAACACTGAAGCTTTCTTT. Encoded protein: CASRTAWGLNTEAFF.

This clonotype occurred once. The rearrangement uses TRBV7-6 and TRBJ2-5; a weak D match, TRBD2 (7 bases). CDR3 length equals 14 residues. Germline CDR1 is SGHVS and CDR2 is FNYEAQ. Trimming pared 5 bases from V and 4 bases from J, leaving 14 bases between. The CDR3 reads CASSAAGAIETQYF. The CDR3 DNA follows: TGTGCCAGCAGCGCGGCGGGGGCCATAGAGACCCAGTACTTC.

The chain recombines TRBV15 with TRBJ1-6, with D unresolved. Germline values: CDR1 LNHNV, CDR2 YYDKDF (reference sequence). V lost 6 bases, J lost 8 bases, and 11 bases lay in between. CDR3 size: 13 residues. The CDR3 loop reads CATRDNLDSPLHF. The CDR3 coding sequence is TGTGCCACCAGAGATAACTTAGATTCACCCCTCCACTTT.

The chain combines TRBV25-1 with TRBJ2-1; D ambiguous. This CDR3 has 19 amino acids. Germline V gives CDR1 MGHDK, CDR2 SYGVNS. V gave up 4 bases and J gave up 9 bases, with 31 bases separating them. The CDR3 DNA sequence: TGTGCCAGCAGTGTAAACCCCTCTCGGGCAAGAACCTCCGCTATTGAGCAGTTCTTC. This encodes CASSVNPSRARTSAIEQFF. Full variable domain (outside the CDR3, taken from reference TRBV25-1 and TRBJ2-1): EADIYQTPRYLVIGTGKKITLECSQTMGHDKMYWYQQDPGMELHLIHYSYGVNSTEKGDLSSESTVSRIRTEHFPLTLESARPSHTSQYLCASSVNPSRARTSAIEQFFGPGTRLTVL.